These T cell receptor beta chains were read from a single sample in a study of cytomegalovirus exposure and HLA in healthy donors. Libraries were prepared by immunoSEQ multiplex PCR; TCRdb keeps only in-frame clonotypes and omits some of them. This sample carries 75,000 to 95,000 clones, 65% to 85% of them seen once, and the ten largest clones take over 3%. The material sequenced was PBMCs. Receptors were obtained from a man aged 45 to 65 in good health and CMV-seronegative. CDR3s leave out the opening cysteine and the closing phenylalanine or tryptophan. The order of the fields is D gene, V gene, clone size, CDR3 protein. D genes are given only for firm matches. Expanded clones get a size class; other rows say once, few or many, or leave the size out.

d_call: .; v_call: TRBV15; clone_size: once; cdr3_aa: ATSRERSSSYEQY
d_call: .; v_call: TRBV19; clone_size: .; cdr3_aa: ASSSWKMGRGTEAF
d_call: .; v_call: TRBV21-1; clone_size: .; cdr3_aa: ASRRGGLH
d_call: TRBD1; v_call: TRBV9; clone_size: once; cdr3_aa: ASSRDRGPEVGF
d_call: .; v_call: TRBV5-1; clone_size: .; cdr3_aa: ASSLGEQGAAGYT
d_call: TRBD1; v_call: TRBV10-1; clone_size: .; cdr3_aa: ASRDRENYEQY
d_call: TRBD1; v_call: TRBV5-1; clone_size: .; cdr3_aa: ASSPTGGWLETQY
d_call: .; v_call: TRBV6-5; clone_size: .; cdr3_aa: ASSLGSTGGELF
d_call: .; v_call: TRBV9; clone_size: .; cdr3_aa: ASSATRGNTEAF
d_call: TRBD1; v_call: TRBV5-1; clone_size: few; cdr3_aa: ASSGDSNTGELF
d_call: .; v_call: TRBV5-1; clone_size: .; cdr3_aa: ASSLVRQSLSGYT
d_call: .; v_call: TRBV5-4; clone_size: .; cdr3_aa: ASSLAQGSETQY
d_call: TRBD1; v_call: TRBV9; clone_size: .; cdr3_aa: ASSAGTGGRGYT
d_call: .; v_call: TRBV2; clone_size: .; cdr3_aa: ASWGQRNTGELF
d_call: TRBD1; v_call: TRBV4-3; clone_size: few; cdr3_aa: ASGNRGSYNEQF
d_call: TRBD2; v_call: TRBV18; clone_size: .; cdr3_aa: ASSPPTSGETQY
d_call: .; v_call: TRBV12-2; clone_size: .; cdr3_aa: ASRYLRQAQAYEQY
d_call: TRBD2; v_call: TRBV9; clone_size: .; cdr3_aa: ASSAGGPGETQY
d_call: .; v_call: TRBV9; clone_size: .; cdr3_aa: ASSAGAGDTGELF